This T cell receptor beta chain was captured in a study of T cells in Graves' hyperthyroidism and ophthalmopathy. Study outcomes and limitations: Ophthalmopathy cases were set apart from stable hyperthyroidism by a 13 V-J model.

V lost 5 bases, J lost 6 bases, and 11 bases lay in between. Looked up from germline, CDR1 is SGHAT and CDR2 is FQDESV (reference sequence). The CDR3 has 13 amino acids. This clonotype was observed a single time. The antigen is unknown. Amplified TCR beta CDR3 regions derived from RNA transcripts. HTBI primers were employed in a first-round RT-PCR of the TCR CDR3. A single record per CDR3 protein comes from TCRdb applying MiXCR to the multiplex PCR reads. This sample has 480,000 or so distinct CDR3 sequences; 40% to 50% occur once, and the top ten carry approximately 44%. Not enrolled were patients with uncontrolled infection, other autoimmune disease, pregnancy or lactation.

Sequencing was done on a sample of peripheral blood or thyroid tissue (not recorded which). The clonotype comes from an adult woman with Graves' disease, either hyperthyroidism or ophthalmopathy (not recorded which). The chain combines TRBV11-1 with TRBJ1-5, with D possibly matching TRBD1 (5 bases). The CDR3 nucleotides read TGTGCCAGCAGCGAAACCCAGGGTCAGCCCCAGCATTTT. It specifies CASSETQGQPQHF.